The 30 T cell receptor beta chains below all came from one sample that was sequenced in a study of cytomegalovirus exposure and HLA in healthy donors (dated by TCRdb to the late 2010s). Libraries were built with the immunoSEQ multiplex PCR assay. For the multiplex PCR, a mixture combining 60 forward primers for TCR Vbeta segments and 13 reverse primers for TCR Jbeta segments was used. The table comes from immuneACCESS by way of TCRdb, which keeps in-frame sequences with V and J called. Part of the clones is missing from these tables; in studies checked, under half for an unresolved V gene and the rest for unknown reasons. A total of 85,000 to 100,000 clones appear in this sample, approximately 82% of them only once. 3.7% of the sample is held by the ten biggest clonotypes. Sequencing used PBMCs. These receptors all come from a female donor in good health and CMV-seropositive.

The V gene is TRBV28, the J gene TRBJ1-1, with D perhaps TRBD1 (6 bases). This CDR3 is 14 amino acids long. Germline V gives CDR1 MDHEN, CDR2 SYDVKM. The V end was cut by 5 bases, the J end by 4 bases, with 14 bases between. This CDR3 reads CASSTRTVITEAFF. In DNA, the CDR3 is TGTGCCAGCAGTACTCGGACAGTTATCACTGAAGCTTTCTTT.

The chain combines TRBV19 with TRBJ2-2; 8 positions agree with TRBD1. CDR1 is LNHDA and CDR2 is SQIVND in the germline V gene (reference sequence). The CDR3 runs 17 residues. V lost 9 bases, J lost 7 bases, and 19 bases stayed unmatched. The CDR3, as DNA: TGTGCCAGCAGGGGTTGGGCAGGGGGCTATAAGGGCGGGGAGCTGTTTTTT. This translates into CASRGWAGGYKGGELFF.

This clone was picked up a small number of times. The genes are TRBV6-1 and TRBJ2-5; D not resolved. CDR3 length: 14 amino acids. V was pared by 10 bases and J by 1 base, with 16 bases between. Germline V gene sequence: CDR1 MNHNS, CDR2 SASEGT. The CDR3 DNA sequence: TGTGCCACCAAGAGGTTATACCCCCAAGAGACCCAGTACTTC. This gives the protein CATKRLYPQETQYF.

This chain's CDR3 is CASRRTGTNEQYF. The CDR3 bases are TGTGCCAGTAGAAGGACAGGGACAAACGAGCAGTACTTC. The J gene is TRBJ2-7, the V gene TRBV19; 8 bases fit TRBD1. The CDR3 is 13 residues long. Germline V gene sequence: CDR1 LNHDA, CDR2 SQIVND (reference sequence). Losses at the gene ends were 6 bases for V and 5 bases for J; bases not matched to a gene: 6. Using reference TRBV19 and TRBJ2-7 for the parts outside the CDR3, the full variable domain is DGGITQSPKYLFRKEGQNVTLSCEQNLNHDAMYWYRQDPGQGLRLIYYSQIVNDFQKGDIAEGYSVSREKKESFPLTVTSAQKNPTAFYLCASRRTGTNEQYFGPGTRLTVT.

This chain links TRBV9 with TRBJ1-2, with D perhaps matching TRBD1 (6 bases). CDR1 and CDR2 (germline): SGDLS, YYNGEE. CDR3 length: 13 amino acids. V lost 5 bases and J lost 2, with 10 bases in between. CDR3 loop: CASSLGGNYGYTF. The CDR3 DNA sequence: TGTGCCAGCAGTTTAGGGGGAAACTATGGCTACACCTTC.

The CDR3, as DNA: TGTGCCAGCAGTTCTAGGACAGGGGTCGGCTACACCTTC. It translates to CASSSRTGVGYTF. The chain recombines TRBV6-1 with TRBJ1-2; 9 positions agree with TRBD1. J lost 8 bases, V lost 5 bases, and 6 bases had no gene match. CDR1 and CDR2 (germline): MNHNS, SASEGT. The CDR3 is made up of 13 amino acids.

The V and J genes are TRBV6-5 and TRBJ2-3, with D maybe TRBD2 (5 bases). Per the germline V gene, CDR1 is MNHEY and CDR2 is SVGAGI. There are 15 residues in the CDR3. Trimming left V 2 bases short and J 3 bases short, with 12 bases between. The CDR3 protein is CASSYDPSGTDTQYF. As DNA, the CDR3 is TGTGCCAGCAGTTACGACCCTTCGGGGACAGATACGCAGTATTTT.

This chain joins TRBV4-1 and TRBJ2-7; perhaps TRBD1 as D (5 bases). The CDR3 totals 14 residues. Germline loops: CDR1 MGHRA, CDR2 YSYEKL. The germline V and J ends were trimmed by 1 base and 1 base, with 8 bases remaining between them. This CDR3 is CASSQVQGSYEQYF. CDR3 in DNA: TGCGCCAGCAGCCAAGTGCAGGGTTCCTACGAGCAGTACTTC.

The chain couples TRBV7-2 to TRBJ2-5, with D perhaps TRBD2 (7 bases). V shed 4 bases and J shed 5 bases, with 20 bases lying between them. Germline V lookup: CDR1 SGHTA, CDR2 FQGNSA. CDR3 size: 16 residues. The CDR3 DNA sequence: TGTGCCAGCAGCTGGGTCCCCGGGGAGGGGGTGGAGACCCAGTACTTC. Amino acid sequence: CASSWVPGEGVETQYF. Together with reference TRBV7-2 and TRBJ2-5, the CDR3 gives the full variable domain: GAGVSQSPSNKVTEKGKDVELRCDPISGHTALYWYRQSLGQGLEFLIYFQGNSAPDKSGLPSDRFSAERTGGSVSTLTIQRTQQEDSAVYLCASSWVPGEGVETQYFGPGTRLLVL.

DNA of the CDR3: TGTGCCAGCAGTTACTCACGGGACACTAGCACAGATACGCAGTATTTT. Protein sequence: CASSYSRDTSTDTQYF. The chain employs TRBV6-5 and TRBJ2-3; D might be TRBD1 (6 bases). The germline V gene encodes CDR1 MNHEY and CDR2 SVGAGI. Trimming took 0 bases from V and 0 from J, leaving 10 bases between them. The length of the CDR3 is 16 residues.

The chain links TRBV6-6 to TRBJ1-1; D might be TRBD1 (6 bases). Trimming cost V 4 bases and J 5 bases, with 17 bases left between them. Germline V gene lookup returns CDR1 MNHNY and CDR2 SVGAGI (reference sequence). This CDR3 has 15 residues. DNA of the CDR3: TGTGCCAGCAGTTCATCCACTGGGACAAGGACTGAAGCTTTCTTT. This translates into CASSSSTGTRTEAFF.

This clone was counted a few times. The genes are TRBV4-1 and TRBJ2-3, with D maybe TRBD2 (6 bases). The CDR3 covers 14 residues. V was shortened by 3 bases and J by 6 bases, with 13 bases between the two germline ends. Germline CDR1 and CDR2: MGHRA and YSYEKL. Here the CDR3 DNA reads TGCGCCAGCAGCCAGGCGACTAGTCTGGATACGCAGTATTTT. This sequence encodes CASSQATSLDTQYF.

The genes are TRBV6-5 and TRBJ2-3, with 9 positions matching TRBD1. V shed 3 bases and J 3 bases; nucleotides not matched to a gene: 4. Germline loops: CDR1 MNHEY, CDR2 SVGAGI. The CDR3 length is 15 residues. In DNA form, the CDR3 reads TGTGCCAGCAGTTATTGGACAGGGGCAACAGATACGCAGTATTTT. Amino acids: CASSYWTGATDTQYF.

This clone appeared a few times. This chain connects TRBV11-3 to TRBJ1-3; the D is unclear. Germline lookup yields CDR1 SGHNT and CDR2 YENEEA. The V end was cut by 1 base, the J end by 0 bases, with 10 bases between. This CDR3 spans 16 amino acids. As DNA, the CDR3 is TGTGCCAGCAGCTTAGGTCCGGGGAGCTCTGGAAACACCATATATTTT. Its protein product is CASSLGPGSSGNTIYF.

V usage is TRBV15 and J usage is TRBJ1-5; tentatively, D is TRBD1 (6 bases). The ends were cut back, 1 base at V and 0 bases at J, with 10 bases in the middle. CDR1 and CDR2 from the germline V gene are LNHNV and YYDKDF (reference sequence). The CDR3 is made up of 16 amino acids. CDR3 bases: TGTGCCACCAGCAGAGCTCACAGGGATAGCAATCAGCCCCAGCATTTT. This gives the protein CATSRAHRDSNQPQHF.

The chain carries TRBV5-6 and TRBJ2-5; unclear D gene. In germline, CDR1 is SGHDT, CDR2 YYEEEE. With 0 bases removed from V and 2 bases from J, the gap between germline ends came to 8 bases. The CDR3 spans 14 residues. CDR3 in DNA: TGTGCCAGCAGCTTGGGTTCGACTCAAGAGACCCAGTACTTC. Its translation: CASSLGSTQETQYF.

CDR3 in DNA: TGTGCCAGCACTGACGCCGGGGGAGAGACCCAGTACTTC. Its translation: CASTDAGGETQYF. The chain has TRBV28 and TRBJ2-5; D possibly corresponds to TRBD2 (6 bases). V was cut by 7 bases and J by 4 bases, with 13 bases left in between. CDR3 size: 13 residues. Germline assignment: CDR1 MDHEN and CDR2 SYDVKM.

CDR3 in amino acids: CAISEKRDSYEQYF. The CDR3 DNA reads TGTGCCATCAGTGAAAAGCGGGACTCCTACGAGCAGTACTTC. The gene calls are TRBV10-3 and TRBJ2-7, with 7 bases fitting TRBD2. The trim removed 3 bases at V and 0 bases at J, leaving 2 bases unmatched. CDR1 ENHRY and CDR2 SYGVKD come from the germline V gene. This CDR3 is 14 amino acids long.

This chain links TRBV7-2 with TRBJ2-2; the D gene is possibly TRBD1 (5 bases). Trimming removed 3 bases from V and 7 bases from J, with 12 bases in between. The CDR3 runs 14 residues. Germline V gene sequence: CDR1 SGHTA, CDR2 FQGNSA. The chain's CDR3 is CASSLEQANGELFF. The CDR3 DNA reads TGTGCCAGCAGCTTGGAACAGGCCAACGGGGAGCTGTTTTTT.

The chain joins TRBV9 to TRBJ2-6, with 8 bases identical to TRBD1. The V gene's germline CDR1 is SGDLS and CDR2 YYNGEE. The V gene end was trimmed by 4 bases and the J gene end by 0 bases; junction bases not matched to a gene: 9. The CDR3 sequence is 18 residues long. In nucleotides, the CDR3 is TGTGCCAGCAGCTACTGGACAGGGTTGAGCTCTGGGGCCAACGTCCTGACTTTC. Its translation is CASSYWTGLSSGANVLTF.

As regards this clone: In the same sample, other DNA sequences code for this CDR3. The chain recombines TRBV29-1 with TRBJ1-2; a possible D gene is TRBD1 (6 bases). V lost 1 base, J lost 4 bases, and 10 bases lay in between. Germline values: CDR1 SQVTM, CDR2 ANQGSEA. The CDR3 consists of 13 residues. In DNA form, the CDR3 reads TGCAGCGTTGAAGCGGACAGCCTCTATGGCTACACCTTC. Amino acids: CSVEADSLYGYTF. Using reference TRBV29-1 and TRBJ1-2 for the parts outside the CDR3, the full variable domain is SAVISQKPSRDICQRGTSLTIQCQVDSQVTMMFWYRQQPGQSLTLIATANQGSEATYESGFVIDKFPISRPNLTFSTLTVSNMSPEDSSIYLCSVEADSLYGYTFGSGTRLTVV.

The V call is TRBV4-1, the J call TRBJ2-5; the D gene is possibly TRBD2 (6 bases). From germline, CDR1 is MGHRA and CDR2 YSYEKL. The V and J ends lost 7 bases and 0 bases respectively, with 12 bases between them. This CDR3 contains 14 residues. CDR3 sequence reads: CASNNRGYQETQYF. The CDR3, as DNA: TGCGCCAGCAACAACCGGGGGTACCAAGAGACCCAGTACTTC.

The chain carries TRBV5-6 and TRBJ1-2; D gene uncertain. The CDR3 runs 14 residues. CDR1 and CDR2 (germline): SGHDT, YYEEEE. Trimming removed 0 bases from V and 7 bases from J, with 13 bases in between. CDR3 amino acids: CASSLEGIRGGYTF. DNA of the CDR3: TGTGCCAGCAGCTTGGAAGGGATCCGGGGTGGCTACACCTTC.

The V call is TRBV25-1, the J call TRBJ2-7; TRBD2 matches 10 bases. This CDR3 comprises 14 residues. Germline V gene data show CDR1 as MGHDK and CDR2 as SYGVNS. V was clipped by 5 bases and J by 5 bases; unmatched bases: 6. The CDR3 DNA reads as TGTGCCAGCAGTCCAGCGGGGGGGCGCGACGAGCAGTACTTC. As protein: CASSPAGGRDEQYF.

The CDR3 sequence: CASTGQGGYGYTF. In DNA form, the CDR3 reads TGTGCCAGCACCGGACAGGGAGGCTATGGCTACACCTTC. The chain combines TRBV2 with TRBJ1-2; 8 bases fit TRBD1. There are 13 residues in the CDR3. In germline, CDR1 is SNHLY, CDR2 FYNNEI. V shed 7 bases, J shed 4 bases, and the junction held 5 bases outside the gene matches.

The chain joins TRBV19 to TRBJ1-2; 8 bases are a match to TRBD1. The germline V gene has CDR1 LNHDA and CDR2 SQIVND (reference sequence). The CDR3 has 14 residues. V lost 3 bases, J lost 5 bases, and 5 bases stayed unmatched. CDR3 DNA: TGTGCCAGTAGTATGGGACAGGCGAGATATGGCTACACCTTC. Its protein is CASSMGQARYGYTF. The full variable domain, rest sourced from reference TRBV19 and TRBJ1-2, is DGGITQSPKYLFRKEGQNVTLSCEQNLNHDAMYWYRQDPGQGLRLIYYSQIVNDFQKGDIAEGYSVSREKKESFPLTVTSAQKNPTAFYLCASSMGQARYGYTFGSGTRLTVV.

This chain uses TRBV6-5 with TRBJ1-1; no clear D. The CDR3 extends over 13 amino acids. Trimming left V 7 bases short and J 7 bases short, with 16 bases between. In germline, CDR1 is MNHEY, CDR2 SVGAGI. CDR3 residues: CASIGGLWGEAFF. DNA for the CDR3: TGTGCCAGCATCGGAGGGTTGTGGGGTGAAGCTTTCTTT.

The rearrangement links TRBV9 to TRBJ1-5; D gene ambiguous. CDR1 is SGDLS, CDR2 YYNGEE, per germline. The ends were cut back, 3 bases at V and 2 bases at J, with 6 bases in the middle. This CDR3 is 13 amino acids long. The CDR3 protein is CASSGQGNQPQHF. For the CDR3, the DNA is TGTGCCAGCAGCGGCCAGGGCAATCAGCCCCAGCATTTT.

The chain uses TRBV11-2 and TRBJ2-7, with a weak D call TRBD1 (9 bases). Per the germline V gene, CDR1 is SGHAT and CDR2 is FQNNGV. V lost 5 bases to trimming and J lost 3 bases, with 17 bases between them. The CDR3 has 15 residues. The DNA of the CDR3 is TGTGCCAGCAGCGCGGGGGGACAGGGTGGCTACGAGCAGTACTTC. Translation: CASSAGGQGGYEQYF.

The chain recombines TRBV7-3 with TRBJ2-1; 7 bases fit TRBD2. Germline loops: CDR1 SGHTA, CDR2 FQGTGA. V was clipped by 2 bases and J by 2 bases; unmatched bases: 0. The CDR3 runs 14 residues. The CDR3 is CASSLAGAYNEQFF. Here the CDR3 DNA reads TGTGCCAGCAGCTTAGCGGGAGCCTACAATGAGCAGTTCTTC. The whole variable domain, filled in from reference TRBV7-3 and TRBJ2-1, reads GAGVSQTPSNKVTEKGKYVELRCDPISGHTALYWYRQSLGQGPEFLIYFQGTGAADDSGLPNDRFFAVRPEGSVSTLKIQRTERGDSAVYLCASSLAGAYNEQFFGPGTRLTVL.